Listed below are T cell receptor beta chains from one sample, sequenced in a study of blood T cell repertoires in COVID-19. Method: immunoSEQ multiplex PCR; TCRdb's copy keeps in-frame clones and lacks some. The sample consists of some 70,000 clones, more than 75% of them appearing once. The specimen was peripheral blood. These TCRs come from a middle-aged man with active COVID-19. Each CDR3 is given with its conserved first and last residue. The D gene is left open where the match is weak. Size is stated for part of the rows, as once, few or many counts, or as a class when the clone is expanded.

clone size: .; D gene: .; V gene: TRBV15; J gene: TRBJ2-7; CDR3 DNA: TGTGCCACCAGCAGACAAGGGGGGGACTACGAGCAGTACTTC; CDR3 protein: CATSRQGGDYEQYF
clone size: .; D gene: TRBD2; V gene: TRBV7-2; J gene: TRBJ2-1; CDR3 DNA: TGTGCCAGCAGCGGACTAGCGGGGGGTGGCGGTGAGCAGTTCTTC; CDR3 protein: CASSGLAGGGGEQFF
clone size: few; D gene: TRBD1; V gene: TRBV3-1/TRBV3-2; J gene: TRBJ1-6; CDR3 DNA: TGTGCCAGCAGACACCGGGACAGCCATGGGACCCTCCACTTT; CDR3 protein: CASRHRDSHGTLHF
clone size: .; D gene: TRBD1; V gene: TRBV5-1; J gene: TRBJ1-2; CDR3 DNA: TGCGCCAGCAGCCCAAGGGCACAGGGGGCCGATGGCTACACCTTC; CDR3 protein: CASSPRAQGADGYTF
clone size: .; D gene: .; V gene: TRBV6-2/TRBV6-3; J gene: TRBJ1-2; CDR3 DNA: TGTGCCAGCAGTCCCGGTCCTGCGAGGGGCTACACCTTC; CDR3 protein: CASSPGPARGYTF
clone size: once; D gene: TRBD1; V gene: TRBV28; J gene: TRBJ1-1; CDR3 DNA: TGTGCCAGCCGACAGGGATGGGATGAAGCTTTCTTT; CDR3 protein: CASRQGWDEAFF
clone size: few; D gene: TRBD1; V gene: TRBV6-5; J gene: TRBJ2-7; CDR3 DNA: TGTGCCAGCAGTTACACTGGACAGGGCGCGAGTCCGAACTTC; CDR3 protein: CASSYTGQGASPNF
clone size: .; D gene: .; V gene: TRBV19; J gene: TRBJ1-5; CDR3 DNA: TGTGCCAGTAGTGTCCTGGGGACTTCTAGCAATCAGCCCCAGCATTTT; CDR3 protein: CASSVLGTSSNQPQHF
clone size: .; D gene: TRBD1; V gene: TRBV4-1; J gene: TRBJ2-2; CDR3 DNA: TGCGCCAGCAGCCTGGGGACAGTCACCGGGGAGCTGTTTTTT; CDR3 protein: CASSLGTVTGELFF
clone size: once; D gene: TRBD1; V gene: TRBV29-1; J gene: TRBJ1-1; CDR3 DNA: TGCAGCGTTTTGACAGGGGTGAACACTGAAGCTTTCTTT; CDR3 protein: CSVLTGVNTEAFF
clone size: once; D gene: TRBD2; V gene: TRBV24-1; J gene: TRBJ2-1; CDR3 DNA: TGTGCCACCAGTGGACTAGCGATCAGCAATGAGCAGTTCTTC; CDR3 protein: CATSGLAISNEQFF
clone size: .; D gene: TRBD1; V gene: TRBV6-5; J gene: TRBJ1-2; CDR3 DNA: TGTGCCAGCAGCCAGGGGGACCCGGACTATGGCTACACCTTC; CDR3 protein: CASSQGDPDYGYTF
clone size: .; D gene: .; V gene: TRBV7-2; J gene: TRBJ1-1; CDR3 DNA: TGTGCCAGCAGCTCACACCAGGGTATGAACACTGAAGCTTTCTTT; CDR3 protein: CASSSHQGMNTEAFF
clone size: .; D gene: TRBD2; V gene: TRBV18; J gene: TRBJ2-3; CDR3 DNA: TGTGCCAGCTCTTTGGGACAGCCGGGACTAGCGGGAGATACGCAGTATTTT; CDR3 protein: CASSLGQPGLAGDTQYF
clone size: .; D gene: .; V gene: TRBV30; J gene: TRBJ2-2; CDR3 DNA: TGTGCCTGGAGTCGGGCCGGGGAGCTGTTTTTT; CDR3 protein: CAWSRAGELFF
clone size: few; D gene: .; V gene: TRBV28; J gene: TRBJ1-6; CDR3 DNA: TGTGCCAGCAGCCGCGGACTTAATTCACCCCTCCACTTT; CDR3 protein: CASSRGLNSPLHF
clone size: .; D gene: TRBD2; V gene: TRBV11-3; J gene: TRBJ2-1; CDR3 DNA: TGTGCCAGCAGCCCCGCGACGGGGGGGAATGAGCAGTTCTTC; CDR3 protein: CASSPATGGNEQFF
clone size: once; D gene: .; V gene: TRBV18; J gene: TRBJ2-1; CDR3 DNA: TGTGCCAGCTCAGGGACCACAGGGTCCACCAATGAGCAGTTCTTC; CDR3 protein: CASSGTTGSTNEQFF
clone size: .; D gene: .; V gene: TRBV4-1; J gene: TRBJ2-1; CDR3 DNA: TGCGCCAGCAGCCAGGGAGGGGGGGCCTACAATGAGCAGTTCTTC; CDR3 protein: CASSQGGGAYNEQFF
clone size: .; D gene: TRBD2; V gene: TRBV6-6; J gene: TRBJ2-5; CDR3 DNA: TGTGCCAGCAGTTACTCGGATAGCGGGGGGCAAGAGACCCAGTACTTC; CDR3 protein: CASSYSDSGGQETQYF
clone size: once; D gene: TRBD1; V gene: TRBV30; J gene: TRBJ1-5; CDR3 DNA: TGTGCCTGGACCACAGGGGCGACTCAGCCCCAGCATTTT; CDR3 protein: CAWTTGATQPQHF
clone size: .; D gene: TRBD1; V gene: TRBV7-3; J gene: TRBJ1-1; CDR3 DNA: TGTGCCAGCAGCCCACAGGGGGCAGGCACTGAAGCTTTCTTT; CDR3 protein: CASSPQGAGTEAFF
clone size: .; D gene: .; V gene: TRBV28; J gene: TRBJ1-5; CDR3 DNA: TGTGCCAGCAGTTCCGGGAGCGGGGTTCAGCCCCAGCATTTT; CDR3 protein: CASSSGSGVQPQHF
clone size: .; D gene: TRBD1; V gene: TRBV28; J gene: TRBJ1-2; CDR3 DNA: TGTGCCAGCAGGCGACTGCCTCGGGACAGGGTTCATGGCTACACCTTC; CDR3 protein: CASRRLPRDRVHGYTF
clone size: .; D gene: TRBD2; V gene: TRBV9; J gene: TRBJ2-2; CDR3 DNA: TGTGCCAGCAGCACCCGGGACAGGGGACTAGCGGGAGGATCCGGGGAGCTGTTTTTT; CDR3 protein: CASSTRDRGLAGGSGELFF
clone size: .; D gene: TRBD1; V gene: TRBV12-3/TRBV12-4; J gene: TRBJ1-1; CDR3 DNA: TGTGCCACACGGACAGGGCTTTCTGAAGCTTTCTTT; CDR3 protein: CATRTGLSEAFF
clone size: few; D gene: TRBD1; V gene: TRBV19; J gene: TRBJ1-5; CDR3 DNA: TGTGCCAGTACCTACCGAATACAGGGGCGTCAGCCCCAGCATTTT; CDR3 protein: CASTYRIQGRQPQHF
clone size: once; D gene: .; V gene: TRBV2; J gene: TRBJ2-1; CDR3 DNA: TGTGCCAGCAGTGAATACAGAGACAATGAGCAGTTCTTC; CDR3 protein: CASSEYRDNEQFF
clone size: .; D gene: .; V gene: TRBV5-4; J gene: TRBJ2-2; CDR3 DNA: TGTGCCAGCAGCTTGGGAGGGAACCATGGCACCGGGGAGCTGTTTTTT; CDR3 protein: CASSLGGNHGTGELFF
clone size: .; D gene: .; V gene: TRBV15; J gene: TRBJ2-2; CDR3 DNA: TGTGCCACCAGCAGAGACCCTGGCAGACTGTCGAACACCGGGGAGCTGTTTTTT; CDR3 protein: CATSRDPGRLSNTGELFF
clone size: .; D gene: .; V gene: TRBV15; J gene: TRBJ2-6; CDR3 DNA: TGTGCCACCAGCAGGGGCTGGGGGGGGGCGACTGGGGCCAACGTCCTGACTTTC; CDR3 protein: CATSRGWGGATGANVLTF
clone size: once; D gene: .; V gene: TRBV28; J gene: TRBJ2-3; CDR3 DNA: TGTGCCAGCAGTTTATTAAGGGGCTACACAGATACGCAGTATTTT; CDR3 protein: CASSLLRGYTDTQYF
clone size: .; D gene: .; V gene: TRBV12-3/TRBV12-4; J gene: TRBJ1-2; CDR3 DNA: TGTGCCAGCAGTTTAGCGCTAACAGATGGCTACACCTTC; CDR3 protein: CASSLALTDGYTF
clone size: .; D gene: .; V gene: TRBV30; J gene: TRBJ2-7; CDR3 DNA: TGTGCCTGGAGCCAATCGCGCAGTACCGGGGAGTACTTC; CDR3 protein: CAWSQSRSTGEYF
clone size: .; D gene: .; V gene: TRBV9; J gene: TRBJ1-5; CDR3 DNA: TGTGCCAGCAGCGTAGGGCAGGGCGGCAATCAGCCCCAGCATTTT; CDR3 protein: CASSVGQGGNQPQHF
clone size: few; D gene: TRBD2; V gene: TRBV4-2; J gene: TRBJ2-1; CDR3 DNA: TGTGCCAGCAGCTCCGGGACTAGCGTCTACAATGAGCAGTTCTTC; CDR3 protein: CASSSGTSVYNEQFF
clone size: .; D gene: .; V gene: TRBV7-9; J gene: TRBJ1-2; CDR3 DNA: TGTGCCAGCAGTTTACATTCAGGGTCCTATGGCTACACCTTC; CDR3 protein: CASSLHSGSYGYTF
clone size: .; D gene: TRBD1; V gene: TRBV7-9; J gene: TRBJ2-7; CDR3 DNA: TGTGCCAGCAGCCCCAGAGGGCCGGGACAGGGGTTGTACGAGCAGTACTTC; CDR3 protein: CASSPRGPGQGLYEQYF
clone size: .; D gene: .; V gene: TRBV6-5; J gene: TRBJ1-2; CDR3 DNA: TGTGCTATCCGCGGACAGAGGGGAAACTATGGCTACACCTTC; CDR3 protein: CAIRGQRGNYGYTF
clone size: .; D gene: .; V gene: TRBV18; J gene: TRBJ2-1; CDR3 DNA: TGTGCCAGCTCACCGGGGAGATCCTACAATGAGCAGTTCTTC; CDR3 protein: CASSPGRSYNEQFF
clone size: .; D gene: .; V gene: TRBV19; J gene: TRBJ1-1; CDR3 DNA: TGTGCCAGTAGTATCCACGGTGCCTTGAACACTGAAGCTTTCTTT; CDR3 protein: CASSIHGALNTEAFF
clone size: .; D gene: .; V gene: TRBV2; J gene: TRBJ2-7; CDR3 DNA: TGTGCCAGCAGCCTCATGGGGGCGATCCTCTACGAGCAGTACTTC; CDR3 protein: CASSLMGAILYEQYF
clone size: .; D gene: .; V gene: TRBV24-1; J gene: TRBJ2-7; CDR3 DNA: TGTGCCACCAGTGATCCTTTTAGTAGCAAGCAGTACTTC; CDR3 protein: CATSDPFSSKQYF
clone size: .; D gene: TRBD1; V gene: TRBV24-1; J gene: TRBJ2-2; CDR3 DNA: TGTGCCACCAGTGTCCTCGGGACAGGGGATTTTCCGGGGGAGCTGTTTTTT; CDR3 protein: CATSVLGTGDFPGELFF
clone size: .; D gene: TRBD2; V gene: TRBV7-3; J gene: TRBJ2-7; CDR3 DNA: TGTGCCAGCAGCCGTGATCCAGCGGGGATCTACGAGCAGTACTTC; CDR3 protein: CASSRDPAGIYEQYF
clone size: .; D gene: TRBD2; V gene: TRBV2; J gene: TRBJ2-3; CDR3 DNA: TGTGCCAGCAGTGAATCGGGAGGGGGACAAGGTACGCAGTATTTT; CDR3 protein: CASSESGGGQGTQYF
clone size: .; D gene: .; V gene: TRBV4-3; J gene: TRBJ1-1; CDR3 DNA: TGCGCCAGCAGGCAAGTAAAGGGGGAAGGAAGCACTGAAGCTTTCTTT; CDR3 protein: CASRQVKGEGSTEAFF
clone size: .; D gene: .; V gene: TRBV7-2; J gene: TRBJ2-1; CDR3 DNA: TGTGCCAGCAGCTTAGGACAGATATACAATGAGCAGTTCTTC; CDR3 protein: CASSLGQIYNEQFF
clone size: .; D gene: .; V gene: TRBV4-3; J gene: TRBJ1-4; CDR3 DNA: TGCGCCAGCAGCCAATCCGGGCTCGGGGATGAAAAACTGTTTTTT; CDR3 protein: CASSQSGLGDEKLFF
clone size: .; D gene: .; V gene: TRBV2; J gene: TRBJ1-2; CDR3 DNA: TGTGCCAGCAGTGAAGAGGGAAGGGGATATTATGGCTACACCTTC; CDR3 protein: CASSEEGRGYYGYTF
clone size: .; D gene: .; V gene: TRBV3-1/TRBV3-2; J gene: TRBJ1-4; CDR3 DNA: TGTGCCAGCAGCCCCTTGGGCTCAACTAATGAAAAACTGTTTTTT; CDR3 protein: CASSPLGSTNEKLFF
clone size: .; D gene: TRBD1; V gene: TRBV5-1; J gene: TRBJ2-5; CDR3 DNA: TGCGCCAGCAGCTCGGGGACAGGGAACCAAGAGACCCAGTACTTC; CDR3 protein: CASSSGTGNQETQYF
clone size: .; D gene: .; V gene: TRBV5-4; J gene: TRBJ2-2; CDR3 DNA: TGTGCCAGCAGCTTGGACAGGGAAGGGACCGGGGAGCTGTTTTTT; CDR3 protein: CASSLDREGTGELFF
clone size: once; D gene: TRBD2; V gene: TRBV5-1; J gene: TRBJ2-5; CDR3 DNA: TGCGCCAGCAGCCCGCTAGCGGGAGGGGAAGAGACCCAGTACTTC; CDR3 protein: CASSPLAGGEETQYF
clone size: .; D gene: TRBD2; V gene: TRBV4-2; J gene: TRBJ2-2; CDR3 DNA: TGTGCCAGCAGCCAAATTAGCGGGGGCTATGGCACCGGGGAGCTGTTTTTT; CDR3 protein: CASSQISGGYGTGELFF